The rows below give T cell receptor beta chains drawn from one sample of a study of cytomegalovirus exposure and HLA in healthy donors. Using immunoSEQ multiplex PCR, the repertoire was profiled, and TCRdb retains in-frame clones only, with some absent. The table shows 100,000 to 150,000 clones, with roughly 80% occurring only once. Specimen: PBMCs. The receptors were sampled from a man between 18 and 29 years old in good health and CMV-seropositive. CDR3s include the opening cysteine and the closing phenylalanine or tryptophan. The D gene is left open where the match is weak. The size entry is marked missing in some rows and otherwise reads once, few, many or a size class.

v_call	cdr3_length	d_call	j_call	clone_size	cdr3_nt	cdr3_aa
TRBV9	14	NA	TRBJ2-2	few	TGTGCCAGCAGCGTTTATTCGAACACCGGGGAGCTGTTTTTT	CASSVYSNTGELFF
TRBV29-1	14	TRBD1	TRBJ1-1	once	TGCAGCGTTGCGCGACAGGGCACGAACACTGAAGCTTTCTTT	CSVARQGTNTEAFF
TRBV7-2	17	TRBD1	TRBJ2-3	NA	TGTGCCAGCAGCTTTAGAACCGCCGGGACAGGGGGAGATACGCAGTATTTT	CASSFRTAGTGGDTQYF
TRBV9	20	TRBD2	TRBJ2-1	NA	TGTGCCAGCAGCCCTCGGACTAGCGGGGTCGGGATCCGCTCCTACAATGAGCAGTTCTTC	CASSPRTSGVGIRSYNEQFF
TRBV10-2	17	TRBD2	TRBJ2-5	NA	TGCGCCAGCAGTGGGACCTTAGCGGGAGAGTACCAAGAGACCCAGTACTTC	CASSGTLAGEYQETQYF
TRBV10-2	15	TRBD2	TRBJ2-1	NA	TGCGCCAGTGACCCGACTAGCGGAGGATACAATGAGCAGTTCTTC	CASDPTSGGYNEQFF
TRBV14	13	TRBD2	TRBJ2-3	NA	TGTGCCAGCAGCCAAGCAGAAGCGGGAGTGCGGTATTTT	CASSQAEAGVRYF
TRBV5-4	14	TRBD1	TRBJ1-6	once	TGTGCCAGCAGCTTCGAACAGGGGGGAGCACCCCTCCACTTT	CASSFEQGGAPLHF
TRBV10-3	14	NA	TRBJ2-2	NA	TGTGCCATCAGTGACAGGGCCTCCGACGGGGAGCTGTTTTTT	CAISDRASDGELFF
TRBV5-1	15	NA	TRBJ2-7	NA	TGCGCCAGCCAAAAGATAGACAGGCAAGGAGACGAGCAGTACTTC	CASQKIDRQGDEQYF
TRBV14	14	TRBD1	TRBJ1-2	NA	TGTGCCAGCAGCCAGGGGACAGCCCTCTATGGCTACACCTTC	CASSQGTALYGYTF
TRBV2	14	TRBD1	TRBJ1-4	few	TGTGCCAGCGGGGGGGACAGGTTCAATGAAAAACTGTTTTTT	CASGGDRFNEKLFF
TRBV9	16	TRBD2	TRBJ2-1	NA	TGTGCCAGCAGCGTAAGTAGCGGGAGGACTGGAGATGAGCAGTTCTTC	CASSVSSGRTGDEQFF
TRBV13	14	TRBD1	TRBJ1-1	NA	TGTGCCAGCAGCATCGGGACAGGGGACACTGAAGCTTTCTTT	CASSIGTGDTEAFF
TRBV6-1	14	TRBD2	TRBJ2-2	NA	TGTGCCAGCAGTGAAGCTCGAGTAAGCGGGGTGCTGTTTTTT	CASSEARVSGVLFF
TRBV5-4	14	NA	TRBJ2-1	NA	TGTGCCAGCAGCTTGCCGGGATCATACAATGAGCAGTTCTTC	CASSLPGSYNEQFF
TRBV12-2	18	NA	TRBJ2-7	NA	TGTGCAAGTCGCTTAGCGCTGCGCCCGGACAGGTTGTCCTACGAGCAGTACTTC	CASRLALRPDRLSYEQYF
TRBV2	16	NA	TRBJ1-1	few	TGTGCCAGCAGTGAAGCGCTGGCAGGACAGAACACTGAAGCTTTCTTT	CASSEALAGQNTEAFF
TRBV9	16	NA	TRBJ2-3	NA	TGTGCCAGCAGCGCTGGAGGGCGAGGCCTTCCAGATACGCAGTATTTT	CASSAGGRGLPDTQYF
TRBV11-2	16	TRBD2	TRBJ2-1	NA	TGTGCCAGCAGCTTAGTCTTGGCTAGCGGGCTCCGTGAGCAGTTCTTC	CASSLVLASGLREQFF
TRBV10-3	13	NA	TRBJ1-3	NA	TGTGCCATCAGATCAGGGACTGGAAACACCATATATTTT	CAIRSGTGNTIYF
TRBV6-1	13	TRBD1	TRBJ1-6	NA	TGTGCCAGCAGGGGACAGGAGGATTCACCCCTCCACTTT	CASRGQEDSPLHF
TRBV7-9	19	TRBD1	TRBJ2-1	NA	TGTGCCAGCAGCCCATTCGCCTCCACCGGGACAGAGATATACAATGAGCAGTTCTTC	CASSPFASTGTEIYNEQFF
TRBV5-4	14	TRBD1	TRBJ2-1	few	TGTGCCAGCAGCGTGGGACAGCATTACAATGAGCAGTTCTTC	CASSVGQHYNEQFF
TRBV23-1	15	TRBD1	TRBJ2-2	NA	TGCGCCAGCAAGACCGGGACAGGGGACACCGGGGAGCTGTTTTTT	CASKTGTGDTGELFF
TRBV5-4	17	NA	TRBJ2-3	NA	TGTGCCAGCAGCTCCTCAGGGGGGCGGACAATCACAGATACGCAGTATTTT	CASSSSGGRTITDTQYF
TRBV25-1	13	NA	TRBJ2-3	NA	TGTGCCAGCAGTGCCCGGGGGACAGATACGCAGTATTTT	CASSARGTDTQYF